A single T cell receptor (beta chain) is shown here with its context. Germline V gives CDR1 GTSNPN, CDR2 SVGIG (reference sequence). This CDR3 spans 11 amino acids. The V end lost 2 bases, the J end lost 8 bases, and 9 bases lay between the germline ends. The sample is drawn from a study of Ad26.COV2.S vaccination and SARS-CoV-2 variants. Study overall: Ad26.COV2.S arm of COV1001 included the donor. The study gave Ad26.COV2.S intramuscularly, once or twice 56 days apart.

Only in-frame clones appear in the TCRdb table, and some are missing; sequencing was by immunoSEQ multiplex PCR. The table records about 460,000 clones, roughly nine tenths of them present only once. Treatment noted: roughly 18 received Ad26.COV2.S at low or high dose, single or two shots; about five received placebo; per-sample allocation not given. Day 63 after the first vaccine or placebo injection was the time point for sampling. The clonotype originates from a person between 18 and 65 years old who received the Ad26.COV2.S COVID-19 vaccine or a placebo. Material: peripheral blood, obtained in a trial of Ad26.COV2.S vaccine versus placebo. The rearrangement joins TRBV30 to TRBJ1-2; no definite D call. The CDR3 DNA reads TGTGCCTGGAGTACATTCGGGGGCTACACCTTC. Translation: CAWSTFGGYTF.